This paragraph covers one T cell receptor beta chain sequence. Its target is not known. The length of the CDR3 is 13 residues. V lost 2 bases to trimming and J lost 9 bases, with 11 bases between them. In germline, CDR1 is LGHDT, CDR2 YNNKEL (reference sequence). This sample is part of a study of response to subunit inactivated influenza vaccine. Regarding the study as a whole: Few additional T cells are recruited per seasonal influenza vaccination, authors suggested.

TCRdb re-called the RT-PCR reads with MiXCR, one entry per CDR3 protein. Of 300,000 to 350,000 distinct CDR3 sequences listed, approximately 21% are singletons. The clonotype comes from a man aged 45 to 70 who received an inactivated influenza vaccine. Here the sequenced sample was PBMCs from blood, taken less than 22 months after vaccination. This sequence joins TRBV3-1 and TRBJ1-5; possibly TRBD1 for D (6 bases). CDR3 DNA: TGTGCCAGCAGCCAATCACAGGGCACGCCCCAGCATTTT. The encoded protein is CASSQSQGTPQHF.